A selection of T cell receptor beta chains follows, all from one sample in a study of early T cells in non-severe SARS-CoV-2 infection. One entry per CDR3 protein results from TCRdb running MiXCR on the 5' RACE reads. The table records 60,000 or so distinct CDR3 sequences, around 12% of them present only once. Sequences were obtained from whole blood. All receptors come from an adult who was a healthcare worker with PCR-confirmed SARS-CoV-2 infection or an uninfected control (not recorded which). The conserved cysteine and the conserved F or W are not part of the CDR3 here. The size of a clone is reported for some rows only, either as once, few or many, or as a class for expanded clones.

v_gene	j_gene	abundance	CDR3aa
TRBV12-3/TRBV12-4	TRBJ1-4	many	ASSSPGTTNEKLF
TRBV6-2/TRBV6-3	TRBJ2-7	few	ASSLRTSWDYEQY
TRBV7-2	TRBJ2-5	few	ASSLEGQGAETQY
TRBV2	TRBJ1-5	many	ASSAQGTGGSPQH
TRBV6-1	TRBJ1-5	many	ASNTEARQPQH
TRBV25-1	TRBJ2-2	few	ASSAMGTGAGELF
TRBV20-1	TRBJ2-7	-	SARPQRGNSYEQY
TRBV7-9	TRBJ2-7	few	ASSWDLDRPSYEQY
TRBV24-1	TRBJ2-5	-	ATSDDRTDQETQY
TRBV7-2	TRBJ2-4	-	ASSLQGEIKNIQY
TRBV20-1	TRBJ1-4	few	SVDQTEKLF
TRBV7-3	TRBJ1-1	-	ASSIGTAEAF
TRBV12-3/TRBV12-4	TRBJ2-1	many	ASSLDHGARGEF
TRBV12-3/TRBV12-4	TRBJ2-7	-	ASSLGDRTTRAYEQY
TRBV18	TRBJ2-7	many	ASSQLAGGSYEQY
TRBV6-5	TRBJ2-1	few	ASSRSGGGYNEQF
TRBV7-2	TRBJ2-5	-	ASSLAGGALQETQY
TRBV5-1	TRBJ2-7	-	ASSFPLDGAEY
TRBV29-1	TRBJ2-3	-	SVHTGRGADTQY
TRBV10-3	TRBJ1-2	many	AISYWTLRGEGYT
TRBV29-1	TRBJ2-1	-	SVVPWGPDSLGDNEQF
TRBV15	TRBJ2-1	many	ATSRDKAGEQF
TRBV12-3/TRBV12-4	TRBJ2-3	few	ASSLSGDTQY
TRBV7-6	TRBJ2-6	-	ASSLARGSGANVLT
TRBV6-6	TRBJ1-4	few	ASSHPTRRANEKLF
TRBV20-1	TRBJ2-7	few	SAWAQWENYEQY
TRBV7-2	TRBJ2-3	-	ASSRIEGVEDTQY
TRBV6-5	TRBJ2-3	many	ASCTLAGSMNTQY
TRBV18	TRBJ1-1	many	ASSPELQNEAF
TRBV7-2	TRBJ2-3	many	ASSLTGGPGDTQY
TRBV12-3/TRBV12-4	TRBJ1-2	few	ASTRQGYGYT
TRBV3-1	TRBJ2-1	-	ASSLTVYNEQF
TRBV7-9	TRBJ2-5	once	VSSFGTSGRAVETQY
TRBV7-2	TRBJ2-1	many	ASSLRQGFTTAKKF
TRBV6-1	TRBJ2-7	many	ASRRALSYEQY
TRBV7-2	TRBJ1-2	-	ASRPDRDYGYT
TRBV20-1	TRBJ2-1	-	SASLPAGVLYNEQF
TRBV11-3	TRBJ2-7	-	ASSLDRVGEQY
TRBV11-2	TRBJ2-1	once	ASSTMGLAEEF
TRBV3-2	TRBJ2-2	-	ASSQDLSGSNTGELF
TRBV7-2	TRBJ2-3	few	ASSVKGTTDTQY
TRBV5-1	TRBJ1-1	many	ASSLEPGNTEAF
TRBV20-1	TRBJ2-3	many	SASKHYSTDTQY
TRBV6-2/TRBV6-3	TRBJ1-5	-	ATTEGSRPQH
TRBV12-5	TRBJ2-7	many	ASGLPPNKGEQY
TRBV11-1	TRBJ2-7	-	ASSLAPGQGNEQY
TRBV7-9	TRBJ2-5	many	ASSFNSETQY
TRBV20-1	TRBJ2-5	-	SAREAGETQY
TRBV7-2	TRBJ2-7	few	ASSPNRDSGEQY
TRBV6-6	TRBJ1-3	few	AARDTYSGNTIY
TRBV6-4	TRBJ2-1	many	ASSQIAGAYYNEQF
TRBV7-2	TRBJ2-2	many	ASSLLAGLSGGELF
TRBV2	TRBJ2-2	-	ASSGLVVTGELF
TRBV9	TRBJ2-7	-	ASSQGLAGGFYEQY